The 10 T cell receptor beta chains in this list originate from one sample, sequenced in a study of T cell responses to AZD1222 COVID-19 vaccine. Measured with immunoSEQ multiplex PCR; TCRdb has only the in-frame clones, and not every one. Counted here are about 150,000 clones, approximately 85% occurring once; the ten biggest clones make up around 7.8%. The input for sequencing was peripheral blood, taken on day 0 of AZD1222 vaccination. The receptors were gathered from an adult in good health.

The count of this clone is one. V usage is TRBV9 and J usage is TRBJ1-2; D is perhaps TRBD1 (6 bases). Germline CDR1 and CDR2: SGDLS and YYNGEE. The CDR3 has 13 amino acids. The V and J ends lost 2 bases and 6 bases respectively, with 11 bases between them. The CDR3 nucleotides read TGTGCCAGCAGCGTCTCAGCAGGGGATGGCTACACCTTC. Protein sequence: CASSVSAGDGYTF. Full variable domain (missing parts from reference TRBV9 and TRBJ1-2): DSGVTQTPKHLITATGQRVTLRCSPRSGDLSVYWYQQSLDQGLQFLIQYYNGEERAKGNILERFSAQQFPDLHSELNLSSLELGDSALYFCASSVSAGDGYTFGSGTRLTVV.

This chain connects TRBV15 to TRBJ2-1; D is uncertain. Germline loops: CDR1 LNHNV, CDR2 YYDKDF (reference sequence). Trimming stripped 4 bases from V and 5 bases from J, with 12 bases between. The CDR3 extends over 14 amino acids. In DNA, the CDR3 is TGTGCCACCAGCATTTACCGAGAGGACAATGAGCAGTTCTTC. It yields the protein CATSIYREDNEQFF.

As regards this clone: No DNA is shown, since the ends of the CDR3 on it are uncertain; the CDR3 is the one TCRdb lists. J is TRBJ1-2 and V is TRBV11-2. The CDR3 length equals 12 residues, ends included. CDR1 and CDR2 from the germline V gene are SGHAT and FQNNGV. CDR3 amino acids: CASSLGVGFGTF.

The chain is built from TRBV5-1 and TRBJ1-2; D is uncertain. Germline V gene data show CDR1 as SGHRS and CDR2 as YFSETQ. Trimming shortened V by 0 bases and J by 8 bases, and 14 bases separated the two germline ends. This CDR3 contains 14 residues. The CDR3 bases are TGCGCCAGCAGCTTGGGGTTCGCCCCGGGAGGCTACACCTTC. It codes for CASSLGFAPGGYTF.

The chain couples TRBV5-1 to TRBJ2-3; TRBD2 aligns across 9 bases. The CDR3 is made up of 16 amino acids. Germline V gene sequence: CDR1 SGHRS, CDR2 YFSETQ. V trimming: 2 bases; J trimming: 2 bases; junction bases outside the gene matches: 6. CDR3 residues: CASSFEAGGPTDTQYF. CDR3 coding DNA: TGCGCCAGCAGCTTCGAAGCGGGAGGCCCCACAGATACGCAGTATTTT.

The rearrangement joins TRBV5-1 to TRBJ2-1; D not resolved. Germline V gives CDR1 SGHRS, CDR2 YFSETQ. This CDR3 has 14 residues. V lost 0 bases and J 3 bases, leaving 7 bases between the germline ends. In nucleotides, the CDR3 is TGCGCCAGCAGCTTGGGACTTCACTACAATGAGCAGTTCTTC. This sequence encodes CASSLGLHYNEQFF. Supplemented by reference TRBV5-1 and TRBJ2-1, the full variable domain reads KAGVTQTPRYLIKTRGQQVTLSCSPISGHRSVSWYQQTPGQGLQFLFEYFSETQRNKGNFPGRFSGRQFSNSRSEMNVSTLELGDSALYLCASSLGLHYNEQFFGPGTRLTVL.

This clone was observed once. CDR3 DNA sequence: TGCGCCAGCACTAACCAGGGAGTGGGTACTGAAGCTTTCTTT. Residues: CASTNQGVGTEAFF. This chain joins TRBV10-2 and TRBJ1-1; tentatively, D is TRBD1 (5 bases). The CDR3 spans 14 residues. V lost 7 bases and J lost 5, with 17 bases in between. Germline values: CDR1 WSHSY, CDR2 SAAADI.

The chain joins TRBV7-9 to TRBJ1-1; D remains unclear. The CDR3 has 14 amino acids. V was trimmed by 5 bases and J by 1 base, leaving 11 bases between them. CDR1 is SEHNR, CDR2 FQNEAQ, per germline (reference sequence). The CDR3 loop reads CASSPQNGNTEAFF. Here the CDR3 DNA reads TGTGCCAGCAGCCCCCAGAACGGGAACACTGAAGCTTTCTTT.

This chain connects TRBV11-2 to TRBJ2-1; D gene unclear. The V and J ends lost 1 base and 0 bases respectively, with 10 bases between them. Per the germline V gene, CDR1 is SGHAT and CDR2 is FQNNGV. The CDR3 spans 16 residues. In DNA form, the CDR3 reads TGTGCCAGCAGCTTAGTTTTAGGTCGCTCCTACAATGAGCAGTTCTTC. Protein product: CASSLVLGRSYNEQFF. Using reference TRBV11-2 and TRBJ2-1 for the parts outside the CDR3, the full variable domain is EAGVAQSPRYKIIEKRQSVAFWCNPISGHATLYWYQQILGQGPKLLIQFQNNGVVDDSQLPKDRFSAERLKGVDSTLKIQPAKLEDSAVYLCASSLVLGRSYNEQFFGPGTRLTVL.

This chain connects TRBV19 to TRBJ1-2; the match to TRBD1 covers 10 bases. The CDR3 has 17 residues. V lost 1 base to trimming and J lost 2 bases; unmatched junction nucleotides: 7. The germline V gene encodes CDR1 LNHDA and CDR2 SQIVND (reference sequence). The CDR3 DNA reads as TGTGCCAGTAGTATAGCCCCCGCGACAGGGGGCAACTATGGCTACACCTTC. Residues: CASSIAPATGGNYGYTF.